The rows below give T cell receptor beta chains drawn from one sample of a study of blood T cells in healthy people across ages. Each CDR3 protein gets one entry after TCRdb re-called the 5' RACE reads with MiXCR. Among more than 1 million distinct CDR3 sequences listed, 35% to 55% were seen once. The sample was blood. These TCRs come from an older woman in good health. Each CDR3 is given with its conserved first and last residue. D genes are given only for firm matches. Expanded clones are given a class, and other clones once, few, many or no size at all.

CDR3,DNA,size,V,J,D
CSVGAREGPYTQYF,TGCAGCGTTGGAGCGCGGGAGGGCCCGTATACGCAGTATTTT,.,TRBV29-1,TRBJ2-3,TRBD2
CASSVVGRGSSYNEQYF,TGTGCCAGCAGCGTAGTGGGGAGAGGAAGCTCCTACAATGAGCAGTACTTC,.,TRBV9,TRBJ2-7,.
CASSLKGDYGYTF,TGTGCCAGCAGTTTGAAAGGTGACTATGGCTACACCTTC,.,TRBV12-3/TRBV12-4,TRBJ1-2,.
CASSQDGGTQETQYF,TGTGCCAGCAGCCAAGACGGCGGGACCCAAGAGACCCAGTACTTC,.,TRBV3-1,TRBJ2-5,.
CASSEAGGYGDSPLHF,TGTGCCAGCAGTGAAGCGGGGGGATACGGAGATTCACCCCTCCACTTT,.,TRBV2,TRBJ1-6,.
CASSPRETGKFQPQHF,TGTGCCAGCTCACCACGTGAGACAGGGAAGTTTCAGCCCCAGCATTTT,.,TRBV18,TRBJ1-5,TRBD1
CASVGQGKNIQYF,TGTGCCAGCGTAGGACAGGGGAAAAACATTCAGTACTTC,few,TRBV6-2/TRBV6-3,TRBJ2-4,TRBD1
CASSWVAGGIGNEQFF,TGCGCCAGCAGCTGGGTAGCGGGAGGGATTGGTAATGAGCAGTTCTTC,few,TRBV5-1,TRBJ2-1,TRBD2
CSVEGEVTSGRRKTQYF,TGCAGCGTTGAAGGTGAAGTGACTAGCGGGAGACGGAAGACCCAGTACTTC,.,TRBV29-1,TRBJ2-5,TRBD2
CASSFYTGSGETQYF,TGTGCCAGCAGTTTTTACACTGGGAGTGGAGAGACCCAGTACTTC,many,TRBV28,TRBJ2-5,.
CASSIGQPSYNEQFF,TGTGCCAGCAGCATAGGACAGCCGTCCTACAATGAGCAGTTCTTC,few,TRBV5-6,TRBJ2-1,.
CAISEKQTYNEQFF,TGTGCCATCAGTGAAAAGCAGACCTACAATGAGCAGTTCTTC,few,TRBV10-3,TRBJ2-1,.
CASSSEPPWDRNHPSEQYF,TGTGCCAGCTCATCCGAACCACCATGGGACAGAAATCATCCCTCCGAGCAGTACTTC,.,TRBV18,TRBJ2-7,TRBD1
CASSLGRSSNYGNTF,TGTGCCAGCAGCTTAGGGAGGTCCTCTAACTATGGCAACACCTTC,.,TRBV7-8,TRBJ1-2,.
CASSRLPGSSYEQYF,TGTGCCAGCAGTCGTCTCCCCGGGAGCTCCTACGAGCAGTACTTC,.,TRBV6-1,TRBJ2-7,.
CASSFFPSGSIRDEQYF,TGTGCCAGCAGTTTTTTTCCTAGCGGGAGTATCCGGGACGAGCAGTACTTC,few,TRBV12-3/TRBV12-4,TRBJ2-7,TRBD2
CSARGGSTYNEQFF,TGCAGTGCTAGGGGCGGGTCTACCTACAATGAGCAGTTCTTC,few,TRBV20-1,TRBJ2-1,.
CASSYWKSGANALTF,TGTGCCAGCAGTTACTGGAAATCTGGGGCCAACGCCCTGACTTTC,.,TRBV6-5,TRBJ2-6,.
CASNLRAGNGELFF,TGTGCCAGCAACTTAAGGGCGGGAAACGGGGAGCTGTTTTTT,.,TRBV7-2,TRBJ2-2,.
CASSFLGRSLTDGANVLTF,TGTGCCAGCAGCTTCCTGGGGCGATCACTTACGGACGGGGCCAACGTCCTGACTTTC,.,TRBV11-1,TRBJ2-6,.
CSVEDLGTNYGYTF,TGCAGCGTTGAAGATCTTGGCACAAACTATGGCTACACCTTC,.,TRBV29-1,TRBJ1-2,.
CASSPLSRTRSYNEQFF,TGTGCCAGCAGCCCGTTATCCAGGACGAGATCCTACAATGAGCAGTTCTTC,many,TRBV7-8,TRBJ2-1,.
CSVESRRSGANVLTF,TGCAGCGTTGAATCGCGGCGATCTGGGGCCAACGTCCTGACTTTC,.,TRBV29-1,TRBJ2-6,.
CASRQTSGNYGYTF,TGTGCCAGCAGGCAAACGTCGGGGAACTATGGCTACACCTTC,.,TRBV5-6,TRBJ1-2,.
CASSFASSGPLNEQFF,TGTGCCAGCAGCTTCGCTAGTTCGGGGCCCCTCAATGAGCAGTTCTTC,.,TRBV9,TRBJ2-1,.
CASRGGTNTPYEQYF,TGTGCCAGCAGGGGAGGGACTAACACCCCCTACGAGCAGTACTTC,.,TRBV21-1,TRBJ2-7,.
CASSQVSGPSYEQYF,TGTGCCAGCAGCCAGGTTAGCGGGCCCTCCTACGAGCAGTACTTC,.,TRBV3-1,TRBJ2-7,TRBD2
CASSKDRPTDTQYF,TGCGCCAGCAGCAAGGACCGACCCACAGATACGCAGTATTTT,.,TRBV5-1,TRBJ2-3,.
CASSPRGTGYNEQFF,TGTGCCAGCAGCCCACGGGGGACAGGATACAATGAGCAGTTCTTC,.,TRBV7-9,TRBJ2-1,TRBD1
CASSQDFRTGGVHEQYF,TGTGCCAGCAGCCAAGATTTTCGGACAGGGGGCGTACACGAGCAGTACTTC,.,TRBV3-1,TRBJ2-7,TRBD1
CASSYSGTRNNEQFF,TGTGCCAGCAGCTACTCCGGGACTAGAAACAATGAGCAGTTCTTC,.,TRBV2,TRBJ2-1,TRBD2
CASSLGAGGINEQFF,TGTGCCAGCAGTTTAGGAGCGGGAGGGATCAATGAGCAGTTCTTC,.,TRBV12-3/TRBV12-4,TRBJ2-1,TRBD2
CASSPSGRRSEQYF,TGTGCCAGCAGCCCCAGCGGGAGACGGTCCGAGCAGTACTTC,.,TRBV3-1,TRBJ2-7,TRBD2
CASIPVGGDPYNEQYF,TGTGCCAGTATACCGGTCGGGGGAGATCCCTACAATGAGCAGTACTTC,.,TRBV19,TRBJ2-7,.
CASSVAGTATDTQYF,TGTGCCAGCAGCGTAGCCGGGACAGCCACAGATACGCAGTATTTT,.,TRBV9,TRBJ2-3,TRBD1
CASSGGGGSPYEQFF,TGCGCCAGCAGTGGGGGGGGCGGGAGTCCCTATGAGCAGTTCTTC,.,TRBV5-1,TRBJ2-1,.
CASSVGGAVSSYEQYF,TGTGCCAGCAGCGTAGGCGGCGCGGTAAGCTCCTACGAGCAGTACTTC,.,TRBV9,TRBJ2-7,.
CASTEGGGGFYEQYF,TGCGCCAGCACCGAAGGGGGGGGAGGGTTCTACGAGCAGTACTTC,.,TRBV5-1,TRBJ2-7,.
CASRKTGTSTDTQYF,TGTGCCAGCAGAAAAACCGGGACTAGCACAGATACGCAGTATTTT,few,TRBV2,TRBJ2-3,.
CASSYSEYQETQYF,TGTGCCAGCAGTTACTCGGAGTACCAAGAGACCCAGTACTTC,few,TRBV6-5,TRBJ2-5,.
CSVLAEVTDTQYF,TGCAGTGTCCTAGCGGAGGTCACAGATACGCAGTATTTT,many,TRBV20-1,TRBJ2-3,TRBD2
CASSYSAGASQETQYF,TGTGCCAGCAGTTACTCTGCAGGGGCCTCGCAAGAGACCCAGTACTTC,.,TRBV6-5,TRBJ2-5,.
CASSESGRTAYNEQFF,TGTGCCAGCAGTGAGTCGGGGCGGACTGCCTACAATGAGCAGTTCTTC,.,TRBV6-4,TRBJ2-1,.
CATSAGTVGRRTDTQYF,TGTGCCACCAGTGCCGGGACGGTCGGACGCCGCACAGATACGCAGTATTTT,.,TRBV24-1,TRBJ2-3,.
CASSQEAGLTDTQYF,TGTGCCAGCAGCCAAGAGGCGGGCCTCACAGATACGCAGTATTTT,few,TRBV3-1,TRBJ2-3,.
CATSGLADSTDTQYF,TGTGCCACCAGTGGCCTAGCGGACAGCACAGATACGCAGTATTTT,.,TRBV24-1,TRBJ2-3,TRBD2